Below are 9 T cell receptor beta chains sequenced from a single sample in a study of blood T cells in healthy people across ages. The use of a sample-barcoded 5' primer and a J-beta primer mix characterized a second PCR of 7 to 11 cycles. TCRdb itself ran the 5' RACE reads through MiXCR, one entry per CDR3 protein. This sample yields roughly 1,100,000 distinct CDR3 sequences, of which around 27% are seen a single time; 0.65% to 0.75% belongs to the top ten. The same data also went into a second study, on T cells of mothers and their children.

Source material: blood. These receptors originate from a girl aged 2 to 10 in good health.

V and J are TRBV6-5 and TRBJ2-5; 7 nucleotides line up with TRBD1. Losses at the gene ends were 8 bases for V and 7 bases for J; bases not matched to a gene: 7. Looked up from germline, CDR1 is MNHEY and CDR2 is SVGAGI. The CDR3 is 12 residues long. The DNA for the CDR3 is TGTGCCAGCCACAGGGGAAGTGGGACCCAGTACTTC. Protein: CASHRGSGTQYF.

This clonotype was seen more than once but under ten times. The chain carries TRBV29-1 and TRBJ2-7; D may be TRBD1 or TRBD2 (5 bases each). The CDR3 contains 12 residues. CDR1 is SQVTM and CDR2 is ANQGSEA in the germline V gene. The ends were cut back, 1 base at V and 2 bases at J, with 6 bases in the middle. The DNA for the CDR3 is TGCAGCGTTGAAGGGGACCCCTACGAGCAGTACTTC. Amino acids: CSVEGDPYEQYF.

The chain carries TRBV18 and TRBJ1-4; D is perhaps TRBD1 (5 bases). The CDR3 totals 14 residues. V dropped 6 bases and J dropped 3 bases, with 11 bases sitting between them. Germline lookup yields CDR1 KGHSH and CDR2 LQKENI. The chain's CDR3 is CASSPGKPNEKLFF. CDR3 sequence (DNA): TGTGCCAGCTCGCCAGGGAAGCCTAATGAAAAACTGTTTTTT.

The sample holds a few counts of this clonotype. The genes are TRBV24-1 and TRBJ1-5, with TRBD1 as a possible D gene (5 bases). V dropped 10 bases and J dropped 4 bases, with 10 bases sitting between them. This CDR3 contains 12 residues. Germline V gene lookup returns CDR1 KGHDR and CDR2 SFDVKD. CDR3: CATNEGNQPQHF. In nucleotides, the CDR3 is TGTGCCACGAACGAGGGGAATCAGCCCCAGCATTTT.

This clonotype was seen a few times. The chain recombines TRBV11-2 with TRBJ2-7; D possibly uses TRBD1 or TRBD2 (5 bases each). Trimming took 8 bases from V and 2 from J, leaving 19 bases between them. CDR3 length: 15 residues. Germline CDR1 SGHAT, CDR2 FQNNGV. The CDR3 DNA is TGTGCCAGCCTCCCCTTGAGAGGGGTTGCCTACGAGCAGTACTTC. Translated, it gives CASLPLRGVAYEQYF.

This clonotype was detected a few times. The CDR3 loop is CASSFPHGEGETQYF. CDR3 coding DNA: TGTGCCAGCAGTTTTCCCCACGGGGAGGGAGAGACCCAGTACTTC. The rearrangement uses TRBV12-3 or TRBV12-4 and TRBJ2-5; 7 positions agree with TRBD2. V lost 3 bases to trimming and J lost 4 bases; unmatched junction nucleotides: 8. There are 15 residues in the CDR3.

The CDR3 nucleotides are TGTGCCAGCCTCGGGTACACAGATACGCAGTATTTT. It translates to CASLGYTDTQYF. This sequence joins TRBV12-3 or TRBV12-4 and TRBJ2-3; D call uncertain. The CDR3 runs 12 residues. The germline V and J ends were trimmed by 8 bases and 2 bases, with 8 bases remaining between them.

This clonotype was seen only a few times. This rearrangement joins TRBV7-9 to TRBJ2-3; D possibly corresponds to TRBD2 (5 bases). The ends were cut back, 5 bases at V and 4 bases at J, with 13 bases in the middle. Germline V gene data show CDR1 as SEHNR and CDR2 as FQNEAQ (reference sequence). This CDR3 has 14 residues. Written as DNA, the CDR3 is TGTGCCAGCAGCCCCACCGGGGAATCAGATACGCAGTATTTT. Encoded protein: CASSPTGESDTQYF.

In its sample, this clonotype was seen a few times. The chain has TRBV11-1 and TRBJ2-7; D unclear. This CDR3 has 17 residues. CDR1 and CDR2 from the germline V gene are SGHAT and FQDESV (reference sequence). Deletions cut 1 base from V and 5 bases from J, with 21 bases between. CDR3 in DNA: TGTGCCAGCAGCTTAGGCTTGGGCGGCTACTCGGCGAACGAGCAGTACTTC. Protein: CASSLGLGGYSANEQYF.